The source of this TCR beta chain is a study of shared clonotypes between healthy human individuals. Study-level findings and limits: Richness estimates generally favored naive over memory subsets. Measured sharing among donors was expected to vary with sequencing depth.

Every one of the donors was a Caucasian adult that lived in Nashville, Tennessee. About this clone: As yet, its antigen is unknown.

In the source study's methods: ImmunoSEQ yielded junction-only sequences lacking quality scores, so filtering differed. Method: immunoSEQ multiplex PCR; TCRdb's copy keeps in-frame clones and lacks some. For V, J and clone size, that table is used; D and trimming come from the DNA. The sample has about 2.3 million clones, under 95% seen once. Trimming cost V 2 bases and J 1 base, with 8 bases left between them. The CDR3 extends over 15 amino acids. Germline V lookup: CDR1 SGHTA, CDR2 FQGNSA. The origin of this receptor is a man aged 18 to 30 in good health. Some clones in this sample may be carry-over from other donors' samples. Sequenced material: naive CD4+ T cells from PBMCs. Documented subset: CD45RA+ positively selected. The chain couples TRBV7-2 to TRBJ2-2, with D tentatively TRBD1 (5 bases). The CDR3 region has the DNA TGTGCCAGCAGCTTAAGGCAGGGGAACACCGGGGAGCTGTTTTTT. Translating it yields CASSLRQGNTGELFF.